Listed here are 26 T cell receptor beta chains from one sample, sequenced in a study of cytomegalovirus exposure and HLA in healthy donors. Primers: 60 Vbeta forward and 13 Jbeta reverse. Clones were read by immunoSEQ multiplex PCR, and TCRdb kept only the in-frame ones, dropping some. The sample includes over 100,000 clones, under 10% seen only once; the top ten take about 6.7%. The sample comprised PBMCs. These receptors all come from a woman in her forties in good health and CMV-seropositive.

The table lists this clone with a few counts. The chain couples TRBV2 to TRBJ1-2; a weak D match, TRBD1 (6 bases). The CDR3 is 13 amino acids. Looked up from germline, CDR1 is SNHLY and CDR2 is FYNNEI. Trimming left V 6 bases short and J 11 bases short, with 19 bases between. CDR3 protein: CASSSGTREGYTF. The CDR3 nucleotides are TGTGCCAGCAGCTCCGGGACAAGGGAGGGGTACACCTTC. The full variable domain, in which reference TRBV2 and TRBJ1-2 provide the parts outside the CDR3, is EPEVTQTPSHQVTQMGQEVILRCVPISNHLYFYWYRQILGQKVEFLVSFYNNEISEKSEIFDDQFSVERPDGSNFTLKIRSTKLEDSAMYFCASSSGTREGYTFGSGTRLTVV.

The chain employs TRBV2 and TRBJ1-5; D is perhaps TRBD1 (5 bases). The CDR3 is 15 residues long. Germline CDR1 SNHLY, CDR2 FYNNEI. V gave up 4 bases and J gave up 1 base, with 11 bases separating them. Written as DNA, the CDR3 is TGTGCCAGCAGTGCTTCAGGGAAAAGCAATCAGCCCCAGCATTTT. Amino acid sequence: CASSASGKSNQPQHF.

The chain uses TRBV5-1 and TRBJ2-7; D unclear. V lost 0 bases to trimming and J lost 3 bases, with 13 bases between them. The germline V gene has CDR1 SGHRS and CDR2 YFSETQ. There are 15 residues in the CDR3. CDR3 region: CASSLESPGYYEQYF. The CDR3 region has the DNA TGCGCCAGCAGCTTGGAATCCCCAGGCTACTACGAGCAGTACTTC.

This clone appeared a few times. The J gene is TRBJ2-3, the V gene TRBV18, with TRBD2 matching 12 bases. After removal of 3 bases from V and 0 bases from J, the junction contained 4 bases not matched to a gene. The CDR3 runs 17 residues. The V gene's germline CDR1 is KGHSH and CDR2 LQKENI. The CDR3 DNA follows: TGTGCCAGCTCACCGCGACTAGCGGGGGATAGCACAGATACGCAGTATTTT. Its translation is CASSPRLAGDSTDTQYF. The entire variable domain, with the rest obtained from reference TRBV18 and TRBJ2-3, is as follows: NAGVMQNPRHLVRRRGQEARLRCSPMKGHSHVYWYRQLPEEGLKFMVYLQKENIIDESGMPKERFSAEFPKEGPSILRIQQVVRGDSAAYFCASSPRLAGDSTDTQYFGPGTRLTVL.

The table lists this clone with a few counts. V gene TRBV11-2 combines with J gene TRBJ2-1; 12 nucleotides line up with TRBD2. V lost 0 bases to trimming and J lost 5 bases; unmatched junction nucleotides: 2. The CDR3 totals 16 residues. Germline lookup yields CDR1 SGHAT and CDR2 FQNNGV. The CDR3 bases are TGTGCCAGCAGCTTAGATCGACTAGCGGGGGACAATGAGCAGTTCTTC. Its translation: CASSLDRLAGDNEQFF.

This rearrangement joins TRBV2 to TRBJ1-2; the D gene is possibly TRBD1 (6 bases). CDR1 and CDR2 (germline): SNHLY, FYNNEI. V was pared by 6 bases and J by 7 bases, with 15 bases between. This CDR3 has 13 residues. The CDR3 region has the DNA TGTGCCAGCAGGGGAACAGGGCTGGCTGGCTACACCTTC. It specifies CASRGTGLAGYTF.

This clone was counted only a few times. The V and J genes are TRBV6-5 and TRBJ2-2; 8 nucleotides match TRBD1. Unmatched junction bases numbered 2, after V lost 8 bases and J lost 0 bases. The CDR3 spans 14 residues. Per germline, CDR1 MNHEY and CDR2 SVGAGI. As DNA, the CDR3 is TGTGCCAGCGGGGACAGGCCGAACACCGGGGAGCTGTTTTTT. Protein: CASGDRPNTGELFF.

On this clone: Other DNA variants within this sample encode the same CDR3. This chain's CDR3 is CASSEAIQSRRLTEAFF. The CDR3 DNA is TGTGCCAGCAGTGAGGCTATCCAGAGCCGCAGACTAACTGAAGCTTTCTTT. The chain uses TRBV2 and TRBJ1-1; D not certain. This CDR3 contains 17 residues. Germline V gene data show CDR1 as SNHLY and CDR2 as FYNNEI. Trimming took 3 bases from V and 5 from J, leaving 22 bases between them. The full variable domain, in which reference TRBV2 and TRBJ1-1 provide the parts outside the CDR3, is EPEVTQTPSHQVTQMGQEVILRCVPISNHLYFYWYRQILGQKVEFLVSFYNNEISEKSEIFDDQFSVERPDGSNFTLKIRSTKLEDSAMYFCASSEAIQSRRLTEAFFGQGTRLTVV.

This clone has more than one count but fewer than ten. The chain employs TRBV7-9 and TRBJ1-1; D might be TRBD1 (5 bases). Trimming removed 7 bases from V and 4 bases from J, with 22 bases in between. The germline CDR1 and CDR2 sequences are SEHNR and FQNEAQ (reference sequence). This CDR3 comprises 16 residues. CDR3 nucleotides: TGTGCCAGCACCGAATTACAGGTCCCAAGGGGCACTGAAGCTTTCTTT. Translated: CASTELQVPRGTEAFF.

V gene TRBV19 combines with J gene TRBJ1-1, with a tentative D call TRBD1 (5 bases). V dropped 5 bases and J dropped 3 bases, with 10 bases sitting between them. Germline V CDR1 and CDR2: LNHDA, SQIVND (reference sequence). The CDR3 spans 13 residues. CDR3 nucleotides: TGTGCCAGTAGTGACAGCCGGGACACTGAAGCTTTCTTT. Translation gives CASSDSRDTEAFF.

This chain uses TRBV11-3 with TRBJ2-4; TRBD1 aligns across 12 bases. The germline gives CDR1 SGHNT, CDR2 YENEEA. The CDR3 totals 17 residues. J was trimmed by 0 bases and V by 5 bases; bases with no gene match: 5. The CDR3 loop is CASSQGQGALAKNIQYF. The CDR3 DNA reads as TGTGCCAGCAGCCAGGGACAGGGGGCTTTAGCCAAAAACATTCAGTACTTC.

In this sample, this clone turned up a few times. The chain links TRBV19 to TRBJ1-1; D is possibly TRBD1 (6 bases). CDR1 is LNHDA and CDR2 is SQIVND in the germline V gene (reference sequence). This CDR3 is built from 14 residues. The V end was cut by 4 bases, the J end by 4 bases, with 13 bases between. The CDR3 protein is CASSTGVESTEAFF. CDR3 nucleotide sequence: TGTGCCAGTAGTACAGGGGTAGAGAGCACTGAAGCTTTCTTT.

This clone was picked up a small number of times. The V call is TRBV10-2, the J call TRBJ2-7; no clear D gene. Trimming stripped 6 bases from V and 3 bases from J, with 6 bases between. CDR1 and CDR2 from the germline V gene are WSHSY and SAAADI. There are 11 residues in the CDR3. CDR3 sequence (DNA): TGCGCCAGCAGGTCCATCTACGAGCAGTACTTC. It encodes CASRSIYEQYF.

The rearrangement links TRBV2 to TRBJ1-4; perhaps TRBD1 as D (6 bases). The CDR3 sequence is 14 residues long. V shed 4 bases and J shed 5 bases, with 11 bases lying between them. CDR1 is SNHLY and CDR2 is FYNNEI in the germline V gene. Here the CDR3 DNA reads TGTGCCAGCAGTGTGTCAGGGGAGAATGAAAAACTGTTTTTT. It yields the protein CASSVSGENEKLFF.

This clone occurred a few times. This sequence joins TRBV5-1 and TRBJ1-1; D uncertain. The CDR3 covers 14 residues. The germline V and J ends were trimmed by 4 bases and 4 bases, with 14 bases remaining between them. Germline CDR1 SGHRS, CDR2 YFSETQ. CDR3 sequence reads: CASSPGGPGTEAFF. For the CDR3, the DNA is TGCGCCAGCAGCCCGGGCGGGCCGGGCACTGAAGCTTTCTTT.

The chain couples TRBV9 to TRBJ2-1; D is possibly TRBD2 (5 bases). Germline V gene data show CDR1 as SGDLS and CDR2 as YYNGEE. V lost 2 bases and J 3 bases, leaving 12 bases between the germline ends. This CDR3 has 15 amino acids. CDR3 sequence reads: CASSVDGVSYNEQFF. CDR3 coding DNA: TGTGCCAGCAGCGTCGACGGGGTAAGCTACAATGAGCAGTTCTTC.

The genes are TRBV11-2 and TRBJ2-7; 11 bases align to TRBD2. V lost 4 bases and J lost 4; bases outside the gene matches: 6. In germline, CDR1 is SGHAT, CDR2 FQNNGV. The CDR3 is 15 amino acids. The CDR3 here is CASSSGLAALYEQYF. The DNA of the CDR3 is TGTGCCAGCAGCTCGGGACTAGCGGCCCTATACGAGCAGTACTTC.

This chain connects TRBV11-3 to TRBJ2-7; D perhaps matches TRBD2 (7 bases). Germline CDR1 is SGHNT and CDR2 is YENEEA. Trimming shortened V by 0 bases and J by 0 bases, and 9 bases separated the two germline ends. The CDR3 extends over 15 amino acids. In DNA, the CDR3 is TGTGCCAGCAGCTTAGAAGGGGGGGGCTCCTACGAGCAGTACTTC. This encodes CASSLEGGGSYEQYF.

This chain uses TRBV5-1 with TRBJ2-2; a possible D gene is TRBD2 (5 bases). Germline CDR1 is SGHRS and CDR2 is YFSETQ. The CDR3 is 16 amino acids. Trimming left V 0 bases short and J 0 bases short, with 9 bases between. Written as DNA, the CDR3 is TGCGCCAGCAGCTTGGGTAGCGCCGCGAACACCGGGGAGCTGTTTTTT. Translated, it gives CASSLGSAANTGELFF.

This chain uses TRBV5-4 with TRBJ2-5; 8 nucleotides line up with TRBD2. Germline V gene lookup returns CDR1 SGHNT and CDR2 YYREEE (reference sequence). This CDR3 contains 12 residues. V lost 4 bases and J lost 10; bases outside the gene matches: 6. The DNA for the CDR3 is TGTGCCAGCAGCCTGCCTAGCGGGTTCCAGTACTTC. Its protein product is CASSLPSGFQYF.

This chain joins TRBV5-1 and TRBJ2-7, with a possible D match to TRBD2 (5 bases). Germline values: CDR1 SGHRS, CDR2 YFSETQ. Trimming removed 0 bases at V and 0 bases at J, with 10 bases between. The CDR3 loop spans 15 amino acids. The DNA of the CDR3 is TGCGCCAGCAGCTTGGTGCCAGGACTCTCCTACGAGCAGTACTTC. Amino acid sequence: CASSLVPGLSYEQYF.

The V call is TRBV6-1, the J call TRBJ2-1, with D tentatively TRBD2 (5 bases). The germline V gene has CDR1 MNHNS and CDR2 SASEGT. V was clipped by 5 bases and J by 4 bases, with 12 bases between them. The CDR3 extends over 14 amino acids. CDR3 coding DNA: TGTGCCAGCAGTCAGTCGGGGATATACAATGAGCAGTTCTTC. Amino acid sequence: CASSQSGIYNEQFF.

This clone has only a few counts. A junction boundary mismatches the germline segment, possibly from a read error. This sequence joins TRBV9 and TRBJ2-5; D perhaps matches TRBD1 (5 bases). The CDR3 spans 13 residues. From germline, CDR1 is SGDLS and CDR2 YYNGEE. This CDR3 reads CATPQGVRENQYF. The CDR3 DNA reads TGTGCCACACCCCAAGGGGTTCGAGAGAACCAGTACTTC. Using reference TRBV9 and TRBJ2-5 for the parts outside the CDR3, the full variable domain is DSGVTQTPKHLITATGQRVTLRCSPRSGDLSVYWYQQSLDQGLQFLIQYYNGEERAKGNILERFSAQQFPDLHSELNLSSLELGDSALYFCATPQGVRENQYFGPGTRLLVL.

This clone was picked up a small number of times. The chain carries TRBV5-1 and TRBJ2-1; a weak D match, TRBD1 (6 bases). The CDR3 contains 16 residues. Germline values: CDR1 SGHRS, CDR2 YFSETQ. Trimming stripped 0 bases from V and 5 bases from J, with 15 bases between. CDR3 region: CASSLAVRTAHNEQFF. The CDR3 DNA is TGCGCCAGCAGCTTGGCCGTAAGGACAGCTCACAATGAGCAGTTCTTC.

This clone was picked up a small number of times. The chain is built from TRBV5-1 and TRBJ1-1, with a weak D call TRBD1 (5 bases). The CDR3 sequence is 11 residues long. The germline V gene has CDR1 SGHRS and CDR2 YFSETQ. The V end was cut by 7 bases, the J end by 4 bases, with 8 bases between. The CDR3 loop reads CASSGGTEAFF. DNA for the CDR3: TGCGCCAGCTCCGGGGGCACTGAAGCTTTCTTT.

CDR3 region: CASSPGRWSGNTEAFF. The DNA of the CDR3 is TGTGCCAGCTCACCAGGGCGATGGTCCGGGAACACTGAAGCTTTCTTT. This chain connects TRBV18 to TRBJ1-1; no clear D gene. Per the germline V gene, CDR1 is KGHSH and CDR2 is LQKENI. The length of the CDR3 is 16 residues. Trimming took 2 bases from V and 1 from J, leaving 14 bases between them. Full variable domain (outside the CDR3, taken from reference TRBV18 and TRBJ1-1): NAGVMQNPRHLVRRRGQEARLRCSPMKGHSHVYWYRQLPEEGLKFMVYLQKENIIDESGMPKERFSAEFPKEGPSILRIQQVVRGDSAAYFCASSPGRWSGNTEAFFGQGTRLTVV.